The 23 T cell receptor beta chains below come from one sample, sequenced in a study of CD8+CD57+ T cells in acquired aplastic anemia. Patients who underwent sequencing had shown CD8+CD57+ cell expansion by flow cytometry. For CDR3 and TCR beta VDJ profiling, genomic DNA was the template used. TCRdb re-called the reads with MiXCR, one entry per CDR3 protein. In the table there are about 120,000 distinct CDR3 sequences, approximately 40% of which are singletons. The sequenced sample was sorted CD4+, CD8+, or CD8+CD57+ T cells (not recorded which) from PBMCs. Every receptor here comes from a human donor with aplastic anemia.

This clonotype has only one observation. The chain combines TRBV5-1 with TRBJ2-5; D uncertain. Trimming shortened V by 2 bases and J by 1 base, and 9 bases separated the two germline ends. This CDR3 comprises 14 residues. The germline V gene encodes CDR1 SGHRS and CDR2 YFSETQ. The CDR3 is CASSFVQSQETQYF. CDR3 coding DNA: TGCGCCAGCAGCTTCGTACAGTCCCAAGAGACCCAGTACTTC.

This clonotype was seen many times. The V call is TRBV15, the J call TRBJ1-4; tentative D call: TRBD1 (6 bases). CDR1 is LNHNV, CDR2 YYDKDF, per germline (reference sequence). This CDR3 is built from 15 residues. V gave up 5 bases and J gave up 8 bases, with 18 bases separating them. DNA for the CDR3: TGTGCCACCAGCGGGGCTAACACAAGGGGGGAAAAACTGTTTTTT. Its protein product is CATSGANTRGEKLFF.

This clonotype was found many times. The chain recombines TRBV7-3 with TRBJ2-1, with TRBD2 as a possible D gene (5 bases). V lost 0 bases and J 3 bases, leaving 6 bases between the germline ends. The CDR3 length is 14 residues. The germline CDR1 and CDR2 sequences are SGHTA and FQGTGA. CDR3 coding DNA: TGTGCCAGCAGCTTAACCGAGGGCTACAATGAGCAGTTCTTC. Its translation: CASSLTEGYNEQFF.

This clonotype was recorded many times. V gene TRBV5-1 combines with J gene TRBJ2-1, with 13 bases fitting TRBD2. The junction had 6 bases not matched to a gene; V was cut back by 2 bases and J by 4 bases. CDR1 SGHRS and CDR2 YFSETQ come from the germline V gene. This CDR3 contains 17 residues. CDR3 sequence (DNA): TGCGCCAGCAGCTTAAGGACTAGCGGGGGCTCTTACAATGAGCAGTTCTTC. Protein product: CASSLRTSGGSYNEQFF.

This clonotype was detected ten times or more. The genes are TRBV20-1 and TRBJ1-1, with D unclear. The germline CDR1 and CDR2 sequences are DFQATT and SNEGSKA (reference sequence). Between the trimmed V and J ends, which lost 6 bases and 7 bases, there was a span of 12 bases. The CDR3 loop spans 11 amino acids. CDR3 region: CSARIMVEAFF. In nucleotides, the CDR3 is TGCAGTGCCAGAATCATGGTTGAAGCTTTCTTT.

This clonotype was seen repeatedly, ten times or more. CDR3 sequence: CASSLRQGANSPLHF. The CDR3 bases are TGCGCCAGCAGCTTAAGACAGGGCGCTAATTCACCCCTCCACTTT. This chain links TRBV5-1 with TRBJ1-6; 7 bases align to TRBD1. This CDR3 is 15 amino acids long. Germline V gene lookup returns CDR1 SGHRS and CDR2 YFSETQ. The V gene end was trimmed by 2 bases and the J gene end by 6 bases; junction bases not matched to a gene: 5.

Concerning this clonotype itself: This may be a read error, as it is one base from a much larger clone. The rearrangement joins TRBV5-1 to TRBJ2-1; no clear D gene. This CDR3 comprises 14 residues. The germline V gene has CDR1 SGHRS and CDR2 YFSETQ. CDR3 coding DNA: TGCGCCAGCAGCTTGGCTGGATACTACGATGAGCAGTTCTTC. As protein: CASSLAGYYDEQFF.

In DNA form, the CDR3 reads TGTGCCAGCGGCCCCGGAAACACCATATATTTT. Translating gives CASGPGNTIYF. This chain links TRBV9 with TRBJ1-3, with D unresolved. V shed 7 bases and J shed 4 bases, with 6 bases lying between them. Germline CDR1 is SGDLS and CDR2 is YYNGEE. The CDR3 totals 11 residues.

With regard to this clonotype: This may come from a read error, since a much larger clone is one base off. The rearrangement uses TRBV6-1 and TRBJ1-2; D is undetermined. Germline CDR1 and CDR2: MNHNS and SASEGT. The CDR3 length is 13 residues. CDR3 in amino acids: CTSTKRADYGYTF. In DNA form, the CDR3 reads TGTACCAGCACCAAGCGGGCCGACTATGGCTACACCTTC.

The genes are TRBV10-2 and TRBJ2-3, with 14 bases identical to TRBD2. With V trimmed by 3 bases and J by 1 base, 3 bases remained unmatched. CDR1 WSHSY and CDR2 SAAADI come from the germline V gene. CDR3 length: 17 residues. DNA for the CDR3: TGCGCCAGCAGTGACGGACTAGCGGGGGGTGGCACAGATACGCAGTATTTT. Translating gives CASSDGLAGGGTDTQYF.

To note about this clonotype: A much larger clone lies a single base off, so this may be a read error. The chain recombines TRBV4-1 with TRBJ1-4; TRBD1 matches at 7 bases. The germline V gene has CDR1 MGHRA and CDR2 YSYEKL. The CDR3 contains 13 residues. J was trimmed by 10 bases and V by 1 base; bases with no gene match: 3. DNA for the CDR3: TGCGCCAGCAGCCAAGTCAGGGGGGGAAAACTGTTTTTT. Amino acid sequence: CASSQVRGGKLFF.

V is TRBV12-3 or TRBV12-4 and J is TRBJ1-2; D uncertain. Trimming shortened V by 6 bases and J by 3 bases, and 11 bases separated the two germline ends. This CDR3 comprises 13 residues. CDR3 loop: CASRRGMDYGYTF. In DNA form, the CDR3 reads TGTGCCAGCAGGCGCGGGATGGACTATGGCTACACCTTC.

This clonotype has ten or more counts. The chain uses TRBV12-5 and TRBJ1-2; the D is unclear. The CDR3 sequence is 14 residues long. Germline CDR1 reads LGHNT; CDR2 reads FRNRAP. V lost 3 bases to trimming and J lost 3 bases, with 11 bases between them. CDR3 nucleotide sequence: TGTGCTAGTGGTTTAATAGGTAGGGACTATGGCTACACCTTC. Encoded protein: CASGLIGRDYGYTF. Supplemented by reference TRBV12-5 and TRBJ1-2, the full variable domain reads DARVTQTPRHKVTEMGQEVTMRCQPILGHNTVFWYRQTMMQGLELLAYFRNRAPLDDSGMPKDRFSAEMPDATLATLKIQPSEPRDSAVYFCASGLIGRDYGYTFGSGTRLTVV.

This clonotype was picked up many times. The genes are TRBV2 and TRBJ1-3; the D gene is possibly TRBD1 (6 bases). This CDR3 contains 17 residues. Germline loops: CDR1 SNHLY, CDR2 FYNNEI. The V gene lost 2 bases and the J gene lost 0 bases, with 14 bases spanning the gap. The CDR3 DNA reads as TGTGCCAGCAGTGAATTAAGGGGGTTACTCTCTGGAAACACCATATATTTT. Its translation: CASSELRGLLSGNTIYF.

The CDR3 reads CASSRDRGYEQYV. CDR3 bases: TGTGCCAGCTCACGGGACAGGGGTTACGAGCAGTACGTC. J is TRBJ2-7 and V is TRBV2; 10 nucleotides agree with TRBD1. The trim removed 8 bases at V and 4 bases at J, leaving 5 bases unmatched. This CDR3 contains 13 residues. The germline V gene has CDR1 SNHLY and CDR2 FYNNEI.

This clonotype was counted a few times. The chain carries TRBV4-1 and TRBJ1-2; the D gene is possibly TRBD1 (6 bases). V was clipped by 6 bases and J by 3 bases, with 17 bases between them. The CDR3 has 15 amino acids. Germline CDR1 reads MGHRA; CDR2 reads YSYEKL. Here the CDR3 reads CASSPAGQRDYGYTF. CDR3 nucleotide sequence: TGCGCCAGCAGTCCCGCCGGACAGCGGGACTATGGCTACACCTTC.

The chain uses TRBV12-3 or TRBV12-4 and TRBJ1-1; TRBD1 is a possible D gene (6 bases). V lost 4 bases to trimming and J lost 6 bases, with 12 bases between them. This CDR3 has 13 residues. This CDR3 is CASSSQGEAEAFF. The CDR3 DNA follows: TGTGCCAGCAGTTCACAGGGTGAGGCTGAAGCTTTCTTT.

This chain uses TRBV28 with TRBJ1-5, with 7 bases that match TRBD1. The CDR3 totals 15 residues. After removal of 2 bases from V and 4 bases from J, the junction contained 5 bases not matched to a gene. Germline CDR1 reads MDHEN; CDR2 reads SYDVKM. The CDR3 bases are TGTGCCAGCAGTTTAGGGTACAGGGGAAATCAGCCCCAGCATTTT. This sequence encodes CASSLGYRGNQPQHF.

This clonotype came up many times. The chain joins TRBV6-1 to TRBJ2-7, with 9 positions matching TRBD1. The germline gives CDR1 MNHNS, CDR2 SASEGT. After removal of 5 bases from V and 2 bases from J, the junction contained 13 bases not matched to a gene. CDR3 length: 17 residues. CDR3 loop: CASSKTGGAGYAYEQYF. The DNA for the CDR3 is TGTGCCAGCAGTAAAACAGGGGGCGCGGGTTACGCCTACGAGCAGTACTTC.

This chain uses TRBV14 with TRBJ1-1; 8 bases line up with TRBD1. Germline V gene data show CDR1 as SGHDN and CDR2 as FVKESK. V lost 1 base, J lost 3 bases, and 7 bases stayed unmatched. The CDR3 consists of 16 residues. CDR3 loop: CASSQGGRGRYTEAFF. As DNA, the CDR3 is TGTGCCAGCAGCCAAGGGGGCAGGGGGCGTTACACTGAAGCTTTCTTT.

This clonotype was recorded many times. The V and J genes are TRBV19 and TRBJ2-5; D is uncertain. Deletions cut 5 bases from V and 5 bases from J, with 12 bases between. Looked up from germline, CDR1 is LNHDA and CDR2 is SQIVND (reference sequence). The CDR3 spans 13 residues. The CDR3 DNA reads TGTGCCAGTAGTCTAGGCTTTGGGGAGACCCAGTACTTC. Its translation: CASSLGFGETQYF.

In its sample, this clonotype was seen once. A clone one base away is much larger, so this may be a read error. The chain is built from TRBV30 and TRBJ1-2; D is unclear. The CDR3 spans 11 residues. Germline V CDR1 and CDR2: GTSNPN, SVGIG (reference sequence). The CDR3 sequence: CAWLAGGFYAF. CDR3 DNA sequence: TGTGCCTGGCTGGCGGGTGGTTTCTACGCCTTC.

The chain joins TRBV18 to TRBJ1-2; 8 nucleotides agree with TRBD1. The V segment lost 3 bases and the J segment 13 bases; nucleotides outside the gene matches: 16. This CDR3 contains 15 residues. Looked up from germline, CDR1 is KGHSH and CDR2 is LQKENI. In DNA form, the CDR3 reads TGTGCCAGCTCACCTTCAAGTCCCGGGACAGGTTCCGTCACCTTC. This codes for CASSPSSPGTGSVTF.